This paragraph covers one T cell receptor beta chain sequence. No cognate antigen has been identified for it. Qualities for individual bases were not recorded, and no much larger clone is one base off. One collaborating source in Seattle enrolled patients while the patients were actively infected and followed the patients over time throughout the course of disease. Whole blood was collected in K2EDTA tubes by collaborating institutions according to the institutions' own protocols. Collaborator samples were shipped for TCRbeta analysis as frozen whole blood, isolated PBMCs, or DNA extracted from either sample type. TCRbeta CDR3 regions were amplified from genomic DNA using the immunoSEQ Assay, a bias-controlled multiplex PCR. As for how the authors treated the data: Nucleated cell counts per sample were estimated from amplification of reference gene primers within the assay. To quantify the absolute abundance of each unique TCRbeta CDR3 rearrangement, sequence reads were collapsed and filtered. For each sample, productive Simpson clonality was calculated by taking the square root of Simpson's diversity index across productive rearrangements. In TCRdb, the immuneACCESS table is reduced to in-frame sequences with V and J assigned. These tables do not hold every clone; where another copy was compared, an unresolved V gene accounts for under half, and the others remain unexplained. That table gives V, J and clone size, and the DNA gave D and trimming. Recorded for this sample are around 280,000 clones; over 85% of them occurred a single time. Jointly, the top ten make up around 10% of the sample.

This sample was taken from a study of blood T cell repertoires in COVID-19 (dated by TCRdb to 2018 to 2020). Study-wide context: Collaborator samples came from the United States, Italy and Spain and covered acute and convalescent phases of COVID-19. The material from the prospective study consisted of cDNA or gDNA derived from T cells, B-cell-depleted T cells, or PBMCs. The dataset comprised deeply sampled blood TCRbeta repertoires from subjects exposed to, actively infected with, or recovered from COVID-19. The repertoires were released in a freely available public database meant as a resource for research on the immune response to SARS-CoV-2. The samples were drawn from two sources: the first 160 participants of the ongoing ImmuneRACE study, and 1,254 subjects contributed by 6 global collaborators. Nearly every sample came with metadata listing a de-identified subject ID, COVID-19 status, age in years and sex. Where HLA class I and class II types were available, the types were taken from metadata supplied by the sample provider, not from assay-based typing. Findings and caveats that apply to the study as a whole: Clinical and demographic metadata were provided uncurated, with the amount varying by source and participant.

The CDR3 goes from the cysteine to the phenylalanine over 13 residues. The retained sequence is limited to the CDR3, 39 bases, with the frame set at the first base. Germline trimming: 5 bases from V, 7 bases from J; junction bases outside gene matches: 6. The CDR1 and CDR2 encoded by the germline V gene are MNHEY and SVGAGI. Sequencing input: peripheral blood. This sequence was found in a woman aged 25 to 39 with COVID-19, enrolled during active disease. In this chain, TRBV6-5 is recombined with TRBJ1-1; a stretch of 8 junction bases matches TRBD1. The CDR3 here reads CASSTPGGGEAFF. In nucleotide form, the sequence is TGTGCCAGCAGTACTCCAGGGGGCGGTGAAGCTTTCTTT.